The clone carrying this T cell receptor (beta chain) came up a few times. Antigen specificity is unknown. A single record per CDR3 protein comes from TCRdb applying MiXCR to the 5' RACE reads. The repertoire holds about 320,000 distinct CDR3 sequences, approximately 15% seen once, with around 23% in the top ten. This CDR3 is 15 amino acids long. Trimming cost V 4 bases and J 1 base; bases outside gene matches: 7. CDR1 and CDR2 from the germline V gene are DFQATT and SNEGSKA (reference sequence). This specimen comes from a study of T-cell memory formation after mild COVID-19. Notes on the study in general: Contracting clones, day 15 to 85, had balanced CD4/CD8, and later expanders favored CD4+. CD4+ contracting clones were found mainly in CM and EM, and CD8+ ones in EMRA.

The chain couples TRBV20-1 to TRBJ2-5, with 9 positions matching TRBD2. Sequenced material: PBMCs or a T cell subset sorted from them (not recorded which). The source of this sequence is a man between 18 and 35 years old who had mild COVID-19 (a few samples of this study predate the infection). Cell type and time point are not known. The CDR3 sequence: CSANLASGVQETQYF. Written as DNA, the CDR3 is TGCAGTGCTAATTTGGCTAGCGGGGTCCAAGAGACCCAGTACTTC.